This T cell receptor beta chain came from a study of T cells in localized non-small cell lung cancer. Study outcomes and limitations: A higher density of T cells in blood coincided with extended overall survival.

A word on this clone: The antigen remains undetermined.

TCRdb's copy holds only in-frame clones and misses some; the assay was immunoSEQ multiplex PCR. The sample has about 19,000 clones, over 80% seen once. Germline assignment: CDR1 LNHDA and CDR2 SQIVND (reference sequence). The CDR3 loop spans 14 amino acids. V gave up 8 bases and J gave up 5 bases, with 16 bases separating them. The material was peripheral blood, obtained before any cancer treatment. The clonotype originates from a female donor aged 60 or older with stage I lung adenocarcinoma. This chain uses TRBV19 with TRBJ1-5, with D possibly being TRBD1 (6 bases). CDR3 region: CASVPGGGYQPQHF. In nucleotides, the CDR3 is TGTGCCAGTGTCCCCGGGGGCGGTTATCAGCCCCAGCATTTT.